Each of the 5 T cell receptor beta chains below was sequenced from the same sample in a study of tumor and adjacent non-tumor tissue in lung cancer. Three rounds of nested PCR, following a modified ARM-PCR protocol, produced the TCRbeta library. TCRdb analysed the multiplex PCR reads with MiXCR anew, one entry per CDR3 protein. Of some 80,000 distinct CDR3 sequences in the sample, approximately 82% were seen once. This sample's RNA came from whole unsorted tissue. More than 3 cm separated this lung sample from the edge of the tumor. Sequences were obtained from distant non-tumor lung tissue. Source of these receptors: a man aged 65 to 79 with non-small cell lung cancer.

Ten or more counts support this clonotype. This sequence joins TRBV28 and TRBJ2-3; D is uncertain. The CDR3 has 16 amino acids. V was pared by 6 bases and J by 2 bases, with 18 bases between. Germline V CDR1 and CDR2: MDHEN, SYDVKM. CDR3 loop: CASSPTQSSHTDTQYF. Here the CDR3 DNA reads TGTGCCAGCAGCCCAACCCAATCTTCTCACACAGATACGCAGTATTTT.

This clonotype came up a few times. This chain links TRBV28 with TRBJ2-2; 8 bases agree with TRBD2. CDR1 is MDHEN, CDR2 SYDVKM, per germline. J was trimmed by 6 bases and V by 2 bases; bases with no gene match: 11. The CDR3 runs to 17 residues. For the CDR3, the DNA is TGTGCCAGCAGTTTAGGAGCGGGGGCTCCGCACCCCGGGGAGCTGTTTTTT. Its translation is CASSLGAGAPHPGELFF.

Turning to this clonotype: A read error is likely, as this CDR3 ends without the conserved phenylalanine or tryptophan. This sequence joins TRBV11-3 and TRBJ2-7; possibly TRBD1 for D (5 bases). The CDR3 contains 15 residues. Germline V gene lookup returns CDR1 SGHNT and CDR2 YENEEA. The V and J ends lost 8 bases and 6 bases respectively, with 23 bases between them. The CDR3 sequence: CASDLDGAQAREQYL. The CDR3 DNA reads TGTGCCAGCGACTTAGATGGGGCCCAGGCTCGCGAGCAGTACTTA.

Worth noting for this clonotype: A junction end diverges from the germline sequence, so it may reflect a read error. This chain uses TRBV5-4 with TRBJ1-6; TRBD1 is a possible D gene (6 bases). Germline V gene data show CDR1 as SGHNT and CDR2 as YYREEE (reference sequence). The CDR3 length is 16 residues. The CDR3 DNA sequence: TGTGCCAGCAGCTACTTAACGGGACACCTTAATTCACCCTTCCACTTT. Its translation: CASSYLTGHLNSPFHF.

V gene TRBV2 combines with J gene TRBJ1-1, with 7 bases lining up with TRBD1. From germline, CDR1 is SNHLY and CDR2 FYNNEI. The J segment lost 5 bases and the V segment lost 7 bases, leaving 10 bases of the junction unmatched. This CDR3 comprises 14 residues. Written as DNA, the CDR3 is TGTGCCAGCACCATTTACAGGGGTGGAACTGAAGCTTTCTTT. Protein sequence: CASTIYRGGTEAFF.